Sequencing of this T cell receptor beta chain was carried out in a study of T-cell reconstitution after alpha-beta-depleted transplantation in children. A TCRbeta library incorporating unique molecular identifiers was prepared. TCRdb itself ran the PCR reads through MiXCR, one entry per CDR3 protein. The data show over 550,000 distinct CDR3 sequences, over 9.5% seen once. The CDR3 loop spans 17 amino acids. The V gene lost 2 bases and the J gene lost 2 bases, with 19 bases spanning the gap. Germline lookup yields CDR1 SGHVS and CDR2 FNYEAQ. The input for sequencing was PBMCs from the stem cell graft donor, taken from the stem cell graft. This rearrangement joins TRBV7-6 to TRBJ2-7; no definite D call. This receptor was obtained from a human donor who donated a stem cell graft to a child with acute myeloid leukemia. CDR3 nucleotide sequence: TGTGCCAGCAGCTTATCCGCCTGGGAATCAGGAACCTACGAGCAGTACTTC. This translates into CASSLSAWESGTYEQYF.